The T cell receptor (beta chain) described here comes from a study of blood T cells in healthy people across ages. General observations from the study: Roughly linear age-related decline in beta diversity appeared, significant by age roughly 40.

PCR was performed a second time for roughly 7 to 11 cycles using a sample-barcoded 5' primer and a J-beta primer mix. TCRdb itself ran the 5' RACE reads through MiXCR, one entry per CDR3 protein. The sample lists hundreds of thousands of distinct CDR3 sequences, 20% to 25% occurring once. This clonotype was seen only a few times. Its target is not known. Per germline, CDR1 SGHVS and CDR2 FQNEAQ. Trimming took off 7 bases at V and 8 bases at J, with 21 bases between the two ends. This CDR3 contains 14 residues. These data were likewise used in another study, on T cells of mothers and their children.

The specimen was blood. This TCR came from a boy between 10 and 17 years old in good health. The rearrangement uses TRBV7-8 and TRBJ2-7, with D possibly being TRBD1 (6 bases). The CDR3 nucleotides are TGTGCCAGCACCGCGGACAGAGGGCTTACGAAGCAGTACTTC. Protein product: CASTADRGLTKQYF. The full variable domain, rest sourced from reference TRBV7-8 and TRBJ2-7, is GAGVSQSPRYKVAKRGQDVALRCDPISGHVSLFWYQQALGQGPEFLTYFQNEAQLDKSGLPSDRFFAERPEGSVSTLKIQRTQQEDSAVYLCASTADRGLTKQYFGPGTRLTVT.